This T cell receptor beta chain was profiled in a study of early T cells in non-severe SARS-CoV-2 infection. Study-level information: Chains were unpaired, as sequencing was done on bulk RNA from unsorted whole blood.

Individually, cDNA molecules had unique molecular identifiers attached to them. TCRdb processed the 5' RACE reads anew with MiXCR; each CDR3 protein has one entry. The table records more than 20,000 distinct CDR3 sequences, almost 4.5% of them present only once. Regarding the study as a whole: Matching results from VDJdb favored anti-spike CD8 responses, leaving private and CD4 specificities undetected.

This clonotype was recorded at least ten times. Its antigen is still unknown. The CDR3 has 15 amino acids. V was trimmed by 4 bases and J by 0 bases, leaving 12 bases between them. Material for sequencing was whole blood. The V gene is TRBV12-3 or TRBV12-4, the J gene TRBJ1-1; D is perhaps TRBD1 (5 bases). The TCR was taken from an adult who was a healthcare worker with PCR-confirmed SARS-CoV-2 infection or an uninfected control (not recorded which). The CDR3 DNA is TGTGCCAGCAGTTGGGGGGGGACCATGAACACTGAAGCTTTCTTT. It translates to CASSWGGTMNTEAFF.